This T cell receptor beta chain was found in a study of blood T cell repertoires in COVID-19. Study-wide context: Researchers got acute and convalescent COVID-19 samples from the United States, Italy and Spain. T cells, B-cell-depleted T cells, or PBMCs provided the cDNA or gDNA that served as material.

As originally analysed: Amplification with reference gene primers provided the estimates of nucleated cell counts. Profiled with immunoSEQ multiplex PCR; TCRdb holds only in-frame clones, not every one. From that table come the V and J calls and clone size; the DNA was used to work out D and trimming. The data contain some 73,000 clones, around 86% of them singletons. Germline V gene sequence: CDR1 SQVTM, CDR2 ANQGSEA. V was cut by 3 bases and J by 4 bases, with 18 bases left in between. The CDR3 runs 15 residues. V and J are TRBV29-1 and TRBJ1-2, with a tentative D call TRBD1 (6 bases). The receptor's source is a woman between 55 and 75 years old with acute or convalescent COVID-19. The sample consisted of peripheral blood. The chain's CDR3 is CSVESQGRLSYGYTF. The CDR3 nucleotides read TGCAGCGTTGAGTCGCAGGGGCGCTTGTCCTATGGCTACACCTTC.